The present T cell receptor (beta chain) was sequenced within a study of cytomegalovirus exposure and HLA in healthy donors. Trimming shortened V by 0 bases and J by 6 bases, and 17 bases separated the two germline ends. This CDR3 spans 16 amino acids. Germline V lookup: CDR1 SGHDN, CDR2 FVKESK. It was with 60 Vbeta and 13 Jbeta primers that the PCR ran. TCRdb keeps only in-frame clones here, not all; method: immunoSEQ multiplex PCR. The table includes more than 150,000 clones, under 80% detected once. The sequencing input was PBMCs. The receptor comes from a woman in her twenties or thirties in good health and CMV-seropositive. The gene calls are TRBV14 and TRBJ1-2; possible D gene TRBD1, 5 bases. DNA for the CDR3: TGTGCCAGCAGCCAAGATCTCGGGACTCTGCTGAATGGCTACACCTTC. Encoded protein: CASSQDLGTLLNGYTF.